The T cell receptor (beta chain) under discussion was sequenced for a study of T cell responses to AZD1222 COVID-19 vaccine. Study-level points and caveats: Spike-specific TCR breadth and depth went up after people got two AZD1222 doses. Donors were mostly white British, more females; clonal diversity possibly underestimated.

This clone came up once. The antigen is unknown. Second-dose groups at about 4 or about 12 weeks were pooled. The CDR3 is made up of 12 amino acids. Germline V gene lookup returns CDR1 SGHRS and CDR2 YFSETQ. V gave up 0 bases and J gave up 6 bases, with 5 bases separating them. The data were produced by immunoSEQ multiplex PCR, yet TCRdb's version contains in-frame clones alone and is incomplete. This table holds 90,000 to 95,000 clones, roughly 90% found once. The chain couples TRBV5-1 to TRBJ2-3; D is perhaps TRBD1 (5 bases). Sequencing used peripheral blood, obtained 28 days after the second AZD1222 dose. The sequence came from an adult who received the AZD1222 COVID-19 vaccine. CDR3 nucleotides: TGCGCCAGCAGCTTGGAGGGGGATACGCAGTATTTT. This encodes CASSLEGDTQYF.